This entry is about one TCR beta chain. What it binds is unknown. Deletions cut 5 bases from V and 0 bases from J, with 15 bases between. The CDR3 loop spans 16 amino acids. Germline assignment: CDR1 ENHRY and CDR2 SYGVKD. This specimen comes from a study of T cell repertoires in cytomegalovirus infection. Study outcomes and limitations: The ex vivo response was dominated by HLA-C-restricted CMV-specific TCR beta clonotypes.

TCRdb reprocessed the reads with MiXCR, giving one entry per CDR3 protein. The sample lists roughly 300,000 distinct CDR3 sequences, around a tenth seen once, with about 4.5% in the top ten. Specimen: PBMCs. This sequence joins TRBV10-3 and TRBJ2-3; D may be TRBD2 (6 bases). This receptor was taken from a human donor in good health (CMV status not recorded). Some clones in this sample may be carry-over from other donors' samples. CDR3 sequence reads: CAISRTIGTSTDTQYF. The CDR3 bases are TGTGCCATCAGTAGAACTATAGGGACTAGCACAGATACGCAGTATTTT.